This record concerns one T cell receptor (beta chain) sequence. This specimen belongs to a study of cytomegalovirus exposure and HLA in healthy donors. Germline loops: CDR1 SGHNT, CDR2 YENEEA. Trimming took 6 bases from V and 1 from J, leaving 18 bases between them. There are 16 residues in the CDR3. The PCR made use of 60 Vbeta and 13 Jbeta primers. The table came from immunoSEQ multiplex PCR; TCRdb's copy has only in-frame clones and leaves some out. The data contain about 140,000 clones, approximately 80% of them singletons. The gene calls are TRBV11-3 and TRBJ1-1, with D tentatively TRBD1 (6 bases). Sequenced: PBMCs. This receptor was obtained from a woman aged 40 to 50 in good health and CMV-seronegative. The CDR3 spells CASSQTGFFRNTEAFF. CDR3 bases: TGTGCCAGCAGTCAAACAGGGTTTTTCCGGAACACTGAAGCTTTCTTT.